This TCR beta chain was sequenced during a study of blood T cell repertoires in COVID-19. Study context: In each case, the material was cDNA or gDNA derived from T cells, B-cell-depleted T cells, or PBMCs.

The repertoire was sequenced with immunoSEQ multiplex PCR; TCRdb's copy has only in-frame clones and lacks some. The sample shows 86,000 or so clones, under 85% of them seen only once. This clone has only one observation. The material sequenced was peripheral blood. This TCR was recovered from a man aged 70 or older with acute or convalescent COVID-19.

CDR3 loop: CASSSLRQGYEQYV. CDR3 DNA sequence: TGTGCCAGCAGCTCCTTAAGACAGGGTTACGAGCAGTACGTC. This rearrangement joins TRBV11-2 to TRBJ2-7, with 7 bases that match TRBD1. The CDR3 contains 14 residues. Germline-derived CDR1 and CDR2 are SGHAT and FQNNGV. J was trimmed by 4 bases and V by 4 bases; bases with no gene match: 7.